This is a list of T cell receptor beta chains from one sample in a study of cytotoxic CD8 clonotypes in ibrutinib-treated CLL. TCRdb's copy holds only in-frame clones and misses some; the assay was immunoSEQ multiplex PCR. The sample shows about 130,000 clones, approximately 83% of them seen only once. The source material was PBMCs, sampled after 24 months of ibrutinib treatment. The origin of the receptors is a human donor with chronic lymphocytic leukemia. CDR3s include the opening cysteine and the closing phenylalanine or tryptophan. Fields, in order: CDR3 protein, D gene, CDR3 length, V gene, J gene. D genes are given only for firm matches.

CASSFSAGQETQYF	.	14	TRBV5-4	TRBJ2-5
CASSLRRGASPGELFF	.	16	TRBV7-8	TRBJ2-2
CASSRTGELFF	.	11	TRBV6-1	TRBJ2-2
CATSRQGALGYGYTF	.	15	TRBV15	TRBJ1-2
CASSEGGAGFDTQYF	.	15	TRBV2	TRBJ2-3
CASSLDGRGQNIQYF	.	15	TRBV4-2	TRBJ2-4
CASSPRGQGPSGANVLTF	.	18	TRBV18	TRBJ2-6
CASGMNTEAFF	.	11	TRBV6-6	TRBJ1-1
CASSVVGHLEPGELFF	.	16	TRBV9	TRBJ2-2
CASSLGASGGGIHTQYF	TRBD2	17	TRBV5-4	TRBJ2-3
CASSVTSGSTLGGAFF	TRBD2	16	TRBV5-8	TRBJ2-2
CSAGQVLNTEAFF	TRBD1	13	TRBV29-1	TRBJ1-1
CANLPPGQRPTNEKLFF	TRBD1	17	TRBV6-4	TRBJ1-4
CASSISGRDNEQFF	.	14	TRBV19	TRBJ2-1
CASSSRSEKLFF	.	12	TRBV6-5	TRBJ1-4
CASSKRSNKTF	.	11	TRBV21-1	TRBJ1-2
CASSLDRGPQGNEQFF	.	16	TRBV11-2	TRBJ2-1
CASSPWPKNYEQYF	.	14	TRBV7-9	TRBJ2-7
CASSPRGLDEQYF	.	13	TRBV18	TRBJ2-7
CASSPKGGAGYEQYF	.	15	TRBV5-1	TRBJ2-7
CASSLPGTSGRAPDTQYF	TRBD2	18	TRBV5-1	TRBJ2-3
CASSVGIRDRAPYEQYF	TRBD1	17	TRBV7-9	TRBJ2-7
CASSLQGYEQYF	.	12	TRBV28	TRBJ2-7
CASSANQGGYTF	.	12	TRBV9	TRBJ1-2
CASSLTGFLTEAFF	.	14	TRBV28	TRBJ1-1
CASGPRHYGYTF	.	12	TRBV28	TRBJ1-2
CNARPLGYTF	.	10	TRBV20-1	TRBJ1-2
CASSLGQLSSGNTIYF	.	16	TRBV7-2	TRBJ1-3
CSVEDAKFRGNAGGGQFF	.	18	TRBV29-1	TRBJ2-1
CASSSGTRNYEQYF	TRBD2	14	TRBV27	TRBJ2-7
CASSTDAAVPGRNTEAFF	.	18	TRBV19	TRBJ1-1
CASSELGTGVLEQYF	TRBD1	15	TRBV2	TRBJ2-7
CASSPAPPGTGGTDTQYF	TRBD1	18	TRBV27	TRBJ2-3
CASSADTGGNQPQHF	TRBD1	15	TRBV6-5	TRBJ1-5
CATSINRWGGEAKNIQYF	.	18	TRBV15	TRBJ2-4
CASSAKGGGPSSYEQYF	.	17	TRBV7-6	TRBJ2-7
CASSPPSGQGETQYF	.	15	TRBV18	TRBJ2-5
CASSPPLRNTGELFF	.	15	TRBV9	TRBJ2-2
CASWGVAELSYEQYF	.	15	TRBV28	TRBJ2-7
CASSPEASSYYNEQFF	.	16	TRBV5-1	TRBJ2-1
CASSPRGRTGGNEQYF	TRBD1	16	TRBV4-1	TRBJ2-7
CASSPTGVDTQYF	.	13	TRBV5-6	TRBJ2-3
CASGGLLNTEAFF	.	13	TRBV27	TRBJ1-1
CASRPGARGRREQYF	TRBD1	15	TRBV19	TRBJ2-7
CASRSHLVAKNIQYF	.	15	TRBV6-1	TRBJ2-4
CASSPYRGGEQYF	.	13	TRBV28	TRBJ2-7
CASSPDGGATDTQYF	TRBD2	15	TRBV7-6	TRBJ2-3
CASSEGQGLLAKNIQYF	TRBD1	17	TRBV18	TRBJ2-4
CASSLETGQETQYF	.	14	TRBV5-4	TRBJ2-5
CASKILSGNQPQHF	.	14	TRBV6-1	TRBJ1-5
CASSLAPRRRGANQPQHF	.	18	TRBV28	TRBJ1-5
CASSLGSSNTEAFF	.	14	TRBV11-2	TRBJ1-1
CASSPTGGNTEAFF	TRBD1	14	TRBV9	TRBJ1-1